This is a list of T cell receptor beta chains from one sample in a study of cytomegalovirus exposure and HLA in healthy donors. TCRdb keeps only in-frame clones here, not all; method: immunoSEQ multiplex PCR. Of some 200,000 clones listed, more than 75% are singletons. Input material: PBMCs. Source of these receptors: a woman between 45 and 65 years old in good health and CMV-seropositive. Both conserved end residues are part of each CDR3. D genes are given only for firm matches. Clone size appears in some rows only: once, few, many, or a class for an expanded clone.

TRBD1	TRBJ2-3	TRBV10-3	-	CAISDVVRTGDADTQYF	TGTGCCATCAGTGACGTGGTGAGGACAGGGGACGCAGATACGCAGTATTTT
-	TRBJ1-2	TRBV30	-	CAWSRERGYTF	TGTGCCTGGAGTCGTGAGAGGGGCTACACCTTC
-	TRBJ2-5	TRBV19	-	CASRRGVGGAETQYF	TGTGCCAGTAGACGAGGGGTTGGGGGGGCAGAGACCCAGTACTTC
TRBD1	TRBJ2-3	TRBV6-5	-	CASSYSQGAATDTQYF	TGTGCCAGCAGTTACTCACAGGGGGCCGCGACAGATACGCAGTATTTT
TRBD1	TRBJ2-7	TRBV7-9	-	CSSSLGTGVLAYEQYF	TGTTCCAGCAGCTTGGGGACAGGGGTATTGGCCTACGAGCAGTACTTC
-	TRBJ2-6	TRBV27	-	CASMSSGANVLTF	TGTGCCAGCATGAGCTCTGGGGCCAACGTCCTGACTTTC
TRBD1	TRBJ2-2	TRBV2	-	CASSGSQGTANTGELFF	TGTGCCAGCAGTGGGTCACAGGGGACAGCGAACACCGGGGAGCTGTTTTTT
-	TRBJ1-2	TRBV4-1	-	CASSQGQALNYGYTF	TGCGCCAGCAGCCAAGGGCAGGCCCTAAACTATGGCTACACCTTC
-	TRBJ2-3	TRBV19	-	CATSTLRESGDTQYF	TGTGCCACCTCAACCCTACGGGAGTCAGGAGATACGCAGTATTTT
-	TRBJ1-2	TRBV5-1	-	CASSLGTVAPGYGYTF	TGCGCCAGCAGCTTGGGGACAGTGGCCCCTGGCTATGGCTACACCTTC
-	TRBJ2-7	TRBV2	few	CASSGSSYEQYF	TGTGCCAGCAGTGGGAGCTCCTACGAGCAGTACTTC
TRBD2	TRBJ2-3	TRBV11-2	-	CASSLGGGASDTQYF	TGTGCCAGCAGCTTAGGCGGGGGGGCCTCAGATACGCAGTATTTT
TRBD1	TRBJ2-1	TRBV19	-	CASSITWDRLYNEQFF	TGTGCCAGTAGTATCACATGGGACAGGTTGTACAATGAGCAGTTCTTC
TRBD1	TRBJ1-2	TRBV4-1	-	CASSQELTQGVYGYTF	TGCGCCAGCAGCCAAGAATTGACACAGGGGGTCTATGGCTACACCTTC
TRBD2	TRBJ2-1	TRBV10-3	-	CAITQGTSGGNPYNEQFF	TGTGCCATCACCCAAGGGACTAGCGGGGGAAACCCCTACAATGAGCAGTTCTTC
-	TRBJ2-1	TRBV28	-	CASSPAGTPSYNEQFF	TGTGCCAGCAGTCCCGCCGGGACTCCCTCCTACAATGAGCAGTTCTTC
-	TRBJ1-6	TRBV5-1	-	CASSLNSGFGSPLHF	TGCGCCAGCAGCTTGAATTCAGGGTTTGGTTCACCCCTCCACTTT
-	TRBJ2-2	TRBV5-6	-	CASSLITRDTGELFF	TGTGCCAGCAGCTTGATCACCCGGGACACCGGGGAGCTGTTTTTT
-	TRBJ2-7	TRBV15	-	CATSRPGTLGTYEQYF	TGTGCCACCAGCAGGCCCGGGACATTGGGGACCTACGAGCAGTACTTC
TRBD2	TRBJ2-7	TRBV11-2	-	CASSRGLAGVLNGDEQYF	TGTGCCAGCAGCCGAGGACTAGCGGGAGTCCTCAACGGAGACGAGCAGTACTTC
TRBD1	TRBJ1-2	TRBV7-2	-	CASSPEGGRFGYGYTF	TGTGCCAGCAGCCCGGAAGGGGGCCGATTTGGCTATGGCTACACCTTC
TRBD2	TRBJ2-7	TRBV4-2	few	CASSLRLAGSYEQYF	TGTGCCAGCAGCCTTCGACTAGCGGGGTCCTACGAGCAGTACTTC
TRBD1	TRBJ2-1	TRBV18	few	CASSPQGQSSYNEQFF	TGTGCCAGCTCACCACAGGGACAGAGCTCCTACAATGAGCAGTTCTTC
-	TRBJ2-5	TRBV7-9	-	CASSLTNLPSQETQYF	TGTGCCAGCAGCTTAACTAATCTACCCTCGCAAGAGACCCAGTACTTC
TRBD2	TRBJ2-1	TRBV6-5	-	CASTKGGNHNEQFF	TGTGCCAGCACCAAGGGAGGGAACCACAATGAGCAGTTCTTC
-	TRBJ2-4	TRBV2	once	CASSRDQVAKNSQYF	TGTGCCAGCAGCAGAGATCAAGTTGCGAAAAACAGTCAGTACTTC
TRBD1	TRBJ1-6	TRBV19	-	CASTLRTTGTENSPLHF	TGTGCCAGTACCCTCCGAACTACCGGGACAGAGAATTCACCCCTCCACTTT
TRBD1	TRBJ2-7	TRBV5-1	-	CASSTQGGSYEQYF	TGCGCCAGCAGCACACAGGGGGGCTCCTACGAGCAGTACTTC
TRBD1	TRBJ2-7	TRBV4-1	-	CASSQEGPEGQGADEQYF	TGCGCCAGCAGCCAAGAGGGGCCAGAGGGACAGGGGGCGGACGAGCAGTACTTC
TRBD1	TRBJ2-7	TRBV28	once	CASTDRGFFYEQYF	TGTGCCAGCACGGACAGGGGGTTTTTCTACGAGCAGTACTTC
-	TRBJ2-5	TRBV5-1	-	CASSLAGARGETQYF	TGCGCCAGCAGCTTGGCCGGGGCTAGGGGGGAGACCCAGTACTTC
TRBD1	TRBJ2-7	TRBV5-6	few	CASSQGQRSSYEQYF	TGTGCCAGCAGCCAGGGACAGAGGAGCTCCTACGAGCAGTACTTC
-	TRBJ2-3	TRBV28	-	CASSFPPGQFTDTQYF	TGTGCCAGCAGTTTCCCTCCTGGACAGTTCACAGATACGCAGTATTTT
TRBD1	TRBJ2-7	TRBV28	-	CASSTGGIYEQYF	TGTGCCAGCAGCACAGGGGGCATATACGAGCAGTACTTC
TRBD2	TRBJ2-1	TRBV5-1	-	CASSPLAAYNEQFF	TGCGCCAGCAGCCCACTAGCGGCCTACAATGAGCAGTTCTTC
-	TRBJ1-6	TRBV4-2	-	CASSQVDVRGKNSPLHF	TGTGCCAGCAGCCAAGTCGACGTGAGGGGGAAGAATTCACCCCTCCACTTT
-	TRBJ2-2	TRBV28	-	CASRTRADTGELFF	TGTGCCAGCAGGACCAGGGCCGACACCGGGGAGCTGTTTTTT
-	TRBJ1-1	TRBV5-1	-	CASSPPGNTEAFF	TGCGCCAGCAGCCCCCCGGGGAACACTGAAGCTTTCTTT
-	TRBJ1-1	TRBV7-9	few	CASSLGGGTTEAFF	TGTGCCAGCAGCTTAGGTGGCGGGACCACTGAAGCTTTCTTT
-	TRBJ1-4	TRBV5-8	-	CASSFQDLNEKLFF	TGTGCCAGCAGCTTCCAGGATCTTAATGAAAAACTGTTTTTT
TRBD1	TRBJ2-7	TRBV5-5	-	CASSLVRDRGNEQYF	TGTGCCAGCAGCTTGGTACGGGACAGGGGTAACGAGCAGTACTTC
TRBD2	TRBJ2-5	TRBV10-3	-	CAATPSGAGETQYF	TGTGCCGCGACTCCCAGCGGGGCTGGGGAGACCCAGTACTTC
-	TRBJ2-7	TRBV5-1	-	CASSEGSTYEQYF	TGCGCCAGCAGCGAGGGAAGCACCTACGAGCAGTACTTC
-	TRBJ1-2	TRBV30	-	CAWMTGFPYGYTF	TGTGCCTGGATGACAGGCTTCCCTTATGGCTACACCTTC
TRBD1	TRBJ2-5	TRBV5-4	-	CASSSGTGGETQYF	TGTGCCAGCAGCTCCGGGACAGGGGGGGAGACCCAGTACTTC
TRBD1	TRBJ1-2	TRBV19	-	CASSIPGQGGVYTF	TGTGCCAGTAGTATACCGGGACAGGGGGGTGTCTACACCTTC
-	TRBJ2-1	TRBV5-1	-	CASSFSAERRNEQFF	TGCGCCAGCAGCTTTTCGGCCGAGAGGCGGAATGAGCAGTTCTTC
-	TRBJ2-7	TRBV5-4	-	CASSLQGPRIGYEQYF	TGTGCCAGCAGCTTGCAGGGGCCGCGCATTGGCTACGAGCAGTACTTC
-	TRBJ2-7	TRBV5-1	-	CASSFVRGEQYF	TGCGCCAGCAGCTTTGTCAGGGGCGAGCAGTACTTC
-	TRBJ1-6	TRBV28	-	CASSERGYNSPLHF	TGTGCCAGCAGTGAAAGGGGCTATAATTCACCCCTCCACTTT
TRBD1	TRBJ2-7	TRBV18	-	CASSPPGQGAYEQYF	TGTGCCAGCTCACCACCGGGACAGGGGGCCTACGAGCAGTACTTC
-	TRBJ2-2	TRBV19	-	CATQAQTGSRWNTGELFF	TGTGCCACCCAAGCCCAGACGGGGAGTCGGTGGAACACCGGGGAGCTGTTTTTT
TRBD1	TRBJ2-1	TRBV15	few	CATSSVGPGTGANEQFF	TGTGCCACCAGCAGCGTCGGACCCGGGACAGGGGCCAATGAGCAGTTCTTC